This T cell receptor (beta chain) is from a study of T cell changes during pregnancy in multiple sclerosis (dated by TCRdb to the late 2010s). For context, the study as a whole: The study examined how the T cell repertoire changed over the course of pregnancy in women with multiple sclerosis.

The library was prepared using the immunoSEQ multiplex PCR assay. TCRdb took over this immuneACCESS table, retaining in-frame rearrangements with V and J assigned. Such tables are incomplete; in checked studies, under half of the missing clones stem from an unresolved V gene, and the remainder is unexplained. This sample holds fewer than 110,000 clones; roughly 93% were observed only once. The ten largest clones represent about 0.89% of the sample. Trimming takes 0 bases from V and 0 bases from J, and the germline ends sit 15 bases apart. CDR3 length: 18 amino acids, cysteine to phenylalanine. Just CDR3 DNA is preserved here, 54 bases in frame from base 1. The germline V gene (reference sequence) specifies MNHEY as CDR1 and SMNVEV as CDR2. Note on this clone: This clone's antigen is unknown. Base qualities are not at hand, and no much larger clone is one base apart.

This sample comprised peripheral blood, obtained after pregnancy. The clonotype originates from a female donor with multiple sclerosis, enrolled in a pregnancy study. The V and J segments used are TRBV27 and TRBJ1-5; possibly the D gene is TRBD1, per 6 matching bases. CDR3 loop: CASSLSGGAPYSNQPQHF. Read as DNA, the sequence is TGTGCCAGCAGTTTATCGGGGGGGGCACCATATAGCAATCAGCCCCAGCATTTT.